One and the same sample provided the 21 T cell receptor beta chains below, sequenced in a study of CD8 T cells in ankylosing spondylitis. Study-level findings and limits: Seemingly characteristic of ankylosing spondylitis blood was a TCR beta motif consisting of under 10 highly homologous variants.

In TCRdb, the 5' RACE reads were re-called with MiXCR into one record per CDR3 protein. The sample contains about 800,000 distinct CDR3 sequences, approximately 12% of which appear only once. Their antigens are not known. What was sequenced was blood, either unsorted or a sorted T cell fraction (not recorded which). The receptors come from a male donor with ankylosing spondylitis.

This clonotype was seen a handful of times. This chain connects TRBV11-2 to TRBJ2-1; the D gene is possibly TRBD1 (5 bases). Germline V gene sequence: CDR1 SGHAT, CDR2 FQNNGV. The CDR3 has 17 residues. Trimming took off 5 bases at V and 4 bases at J, with 21 bases between the two ends. The chain's CDR3 is CASSPLWGKSGYNEQFF. In DNA form, the CDR3 reads TGTGCCAGCAGCCCCCTTTGGGGCAAATCAGGTTACAATGAGCAGTTCTTC. Combining the CDR3 with reference TRBV11-2 and TRBJ2-1 gives the whole variable domain EAGVAQSPRYKIIEKRQSVAFWCNPISGHATLYWYQQILGQGPKLLIQFQNNGVVDDSQLPKDRFSAERLKGVDSTLKIQPAKLEDSAVYLCASSPLWGKSGYNEQFFGPGTRLTVL.

The chain has TRBV29-1 and TRBJ2-3; D tentatively fits TRBD1 or TRBD2 (5 bases each). This CDR3 is 16 amino acids long. V was clipped by 3 bases and J by 5 bases, with 21 bases between them. Germline V gives CDR1 SQVTM, CDR2 ANQGSEA. CDR3 amino acids: CSVDAKPGARGDTQYF. CDR3 DNA sequence: TGCAGCGTTGACGCCAAACCCGGGGCTCGTGGAGATACGCAGTATTTT.

The sample holds a few counts of this clonotype. The V gene is TRBV20-1, the J gene TRBJ2-7, with unresolved D. Trimming took 3 bases from V and 5 from J, leaving 14 bases between them. This CDR3 contains 13 residues. Per the germline V gene, CDR1 is DFQATT and CDR2 is SNEGSKA (reference sequence). The chain's CDR3 is CSASKEPMDEQYF. In nucleotides, the CDR3 is TGCAGTGCTAGTAAGGAACCAATGGACGAGCAGTACTTC.

This clonotype was detected many times. For the CDR3, the DNA is TGTGCCATCTCGGGACTCGACTACGAGCAGTACTTC. Its translation is CAISGLDYEQYF. This sequence joins TRBV10-3 and TRBJ2-7; TRBD2 is a possible D gene (6 bases). Germline-derived CDR1 and CDR2 are ENHRY and SYGVKD. The CDR3 consists of 12 residues. V dropped 8 bases and J dropped 3 bases, with 11 bases sitting between them.

This clonotype was seen a handful of times. The gene calls are TRBV5-6 and TRBJ1-1; D is undetermined. CDR1 SGHDT and CDR2 YYEEEE come from the germline V gene. Trimming pared 0 bases from V and 11 bases from J, leaving 17 bases between. The CDR3 runs to 14 residues. The DNA of the CDR3 is TGTGCCAGCAGCTTGGAGGCGGGGTGGGCTCCGGCTTTCTTT. Its translation is CASSLEAGWAPAFF.

The sample holds a few counts of this clonotype. This chain joins TRBV20-1 and TRBJ2-5; a weak D match, TRBD1 (5 bases). V lost 0 bases, J lost 4 bases, and 12 bases lay in between. The CDR3 has 14 amino acids. The germline gives CDR1 DFQATT, CDR2 SNEGSKA (reference sequence). CDR3 amino acids: CSARDLGQGETQYF. The DNA of the CDR3 is TGCAGTGCTAGAGACCTGGGGCAAGGAGAGACCCAGTACTTC.

This clonotype was counted at least ten times. Compared with germline, one end of the junction differs, possibly owing to a read error. V is TRBV28 and J is TRBJ2-1; D is undetermined. The germline V gene encodes CDR1 MDHEN and CDR2 SYDVKM. This CDR3 spans 12 amino acids. In DNA form, the CDR3 reads TGCGCCAGCAGCTTCAGCTACAATGAGCAGTTCTTC. It codes for CASSFSYNEQFF.

Ten or more counts support this clonotype. This chain joins TRBV7-2 and TRBJ2-7, with D maybe TRBD2 (5 bases). The CDR3 runs to 15 residues. The germline CDR1 and CDR2 sequences are SGHTA and FQGNSA. Trimming left V 1 base short and J 0 bases short, with 10 bases between. The CDR3 DNA reads TGTGCCAGCAGCTTAGACCGGGAATACTCCTACGAGCAGTACTTC. Protein: CASSLDREYSYEQYF.

The chain combines TRBV4-3 with TRBJ2-2, with TRBD2 identical over 12 bases. The CDR3 has 20 residues. Losses at the gene ends were 4 bases for V and 5 bases for J; bases not matched to a gene: 17. Germline lookup yields CDR1 LGHNA and CDR2 YSLEER. The CDR3 is CASSLENALTSGSGTGELFF. The CDR3 region has the DNA TGCGCCAGCAGCCTAGAGAATGCGTTGACTAGCGGGAGTGGTACCGGGGAGCTGTTTTTT.

This clonotype was counted ten times or more. V usage is TRBV5-6 and J usage is TRBJ2-7; D gene ambiguous. Germline CDR1 reads SGHDT; CDR2 reads YYEEEE. CDR3 length: 13 residues. V lost 4 bases, J lost 2 bases, and 10 bases lay in between. The CDR3 region is CASSVIMAYEQYF. The CDR3 DNA follows: TGTGCCAGCAGCGTAATTATGGCCTACGAGCAGTACTTC.

This clonotype showed up many times. The chain has TRBV10-3 and TRBJ1-6; D remains unclear. The germline V gene encodes CDR1 ENHRY and CDR2 SYGVKD. CDR3 length: 13 amino acids. The germline V and J ends were trimmed by 0 bases and 9 bases, with 6 bases remaining between them. In DNA form, the CDR3 reads TGTGCCATCAGTGAGTCTACCGGTTCACCCCTCCACTTT. It encodes CAISESTGSPLHF.

V and J are TRBV5-1 and TRBJ1-6, with no clear D. Trimming took off 7 bases at V and 9 bases at J, with 17 bases between the two ends. Looked up from germline, CDR1 is SGHRS and CDR2 is YFSETQ. This CDR3 has 14 amino acids. CDR3 region: CASRVLGDGSPLHF. In DNA form, the CDR3 reads TGCGCCAGCCGGGTCCTCGGCGATGGTTCACCCCTCCACTTT. The full variable domain, rest sourced from reference TRBV5-1 and TRBJ1-6, is KAGVTQTPRYLIKTRGQQVTLSCSPISGHRSVSWYQQTPGQGLQFLFEYFSETQRNKGNFPGRFSGRQFSNSRSEMNVSTLELGDSALYLCASRVLGDGSPLHFGNGTRLTVT.

This chain joins TRBV20-1 and TRBJ2-3; 7 nucleotides align to TRBD1. There are 16 residues in the CDR3. Germline CDR1 DFQATT, CDR2 SNEGSKA (reference sequence). V lost 0 bases, J lost 2 bases, and 8 bases stayed unmatched. This CDR3 reads CSARDRRTGSTDTQYF. CDR3 nucleotide sequence: TGCAGTGCTAGAGATCGGCGGACAGGCTCCACAGATACGCAGTATTTT.

The chain couples TRBV10-3 to TRBJ2-5; 12 bases agree with TRBD1. This CDR3 spans 18 amino acids. Per the germline V gene, CDR1 is ENHRY and CDR2 is SYGVKD. With V trimmed by 3 bases and J by 4 bases, 12 bases remained unmatched. As DNA, the CDR3 is TGTGCCATCAGTGAAGGGCACGGGACAGGGGGCTTCTCAGAGACCCAGTACTTC. Its protein product is CAISEGHGTGGFSETQYF.

This clonotype was seen at least ten times. The chain recombines TRBV7-2 with TRBJ2-1, with 13 positions matching TRBD2. V shed 3 bases, J shed 13 bases, and the junction held 6 bases outside the gene matches. The germline CDR1 and CDR2 sequences are SGHTA and FQGNSA. This CDR3 has 14 residues. The CDR3 sequence: CASSLGTSGMLQFF. Here the CDR3 DNA reads TGTGCCAGCAGCTTGGGGACTAGCGGGATGTTACAGTTCTTC.

The chain links TRBV20-1 to TRBJ2-7; D uncertain. Germline-derived CDR1 and CDR2 are DFQATT and SNEGSKA (reference sequence). Trimming pared 1 base from V and 3 bases from J, leaving 13 bases between. This CDR3 is built from 14 residues. The CDR3 reads CSARANGLNYEQYF. CDR3 in DNA: TGCAGTGCTAGAGCTAACGGGCTGAACTACGAGCAGTACTTC.

In this sample, this clonotype turned up a few times. The CDR3 here is CASSLGPSSGEKLFF. The CDR3 coding sequence is TGTGCCAGCAGCTTAGGACCCTCCTCCGGGGAAAAACTGTTTTTT. V gene TRBV7-6 combines with J gene TRBJ1-4; no clear D. V shed 1 base and J shed 8 bases, with 14 bases lying between them. Germline V gene data show CDR1 as SGHVS and CDR2 as FNYEAQ. This CDR3 is built from 15 residues.

This clonotype appeared many times. The rearrangement joins TRBV20-1 to TRBJ1-5; 10 bases match TRBD1. The CDR3 runs 18 residues. Germline V gene sequence: CDR1 DFQATT, CDR2 SNEGSKA (reference sequence). V shed 6 bases, J shed 1 base, and the junction held 15 bases outside the gene matches. CDR3 loop: CSATTGTGALGSNQPQHF. CDR3 coding DNA: TGCAGTGCAACCACCGGGACAGGGGCGCTTGGGAGCAATCAGCCCCAGCATTTT.

J is TRBJ1-3 and V is TRBV6-6; D call uncertain. V gave up 2 bases and J gave up 6 bases, with 2 bases separating them. Germline CDR1 and CDR2: MNHNY and SVGAGI (reference sequence). The CDR3 consists of 11 residues. The CDR3 DNA reads as TGTGCCAGCAGTTACACAAACACCATATATTTT. Residues: CASSYTNTIYF.

The chain has TRBV20-1 and TRBJ2-1; maybe TRBD2 (6 bases). V lost 5 bases and J lost 6, with 14 bases in between. This CDR3 comprises 13 residues. Germline loops: CDR1 DFQATT, CDR2 SNEGSKA (reference sequence). In DNA form, the CDR3 reads TGCAGTGCTGAGCCTAGCGTCCTCAATGAGCAGTTCTTC. This encodes CSAEPSVLNEQFF.

This clonotype has only a few counts. The chain is built from TRBV12-3 or TRBV12-4 and TRBJ1-2; the D gene is possibly TRBD1 (5 bases). V gave up 0 bases and J gave up 4 bases, with 9 bases separating them. This CDR3 comprises 14 residues. For the CDR3, the DNA is TGTGCCAGCAGTTTAGCGACAGAAATCTATGGCTACACCTTC. It yields the protein CASSLATEIYGYTF.